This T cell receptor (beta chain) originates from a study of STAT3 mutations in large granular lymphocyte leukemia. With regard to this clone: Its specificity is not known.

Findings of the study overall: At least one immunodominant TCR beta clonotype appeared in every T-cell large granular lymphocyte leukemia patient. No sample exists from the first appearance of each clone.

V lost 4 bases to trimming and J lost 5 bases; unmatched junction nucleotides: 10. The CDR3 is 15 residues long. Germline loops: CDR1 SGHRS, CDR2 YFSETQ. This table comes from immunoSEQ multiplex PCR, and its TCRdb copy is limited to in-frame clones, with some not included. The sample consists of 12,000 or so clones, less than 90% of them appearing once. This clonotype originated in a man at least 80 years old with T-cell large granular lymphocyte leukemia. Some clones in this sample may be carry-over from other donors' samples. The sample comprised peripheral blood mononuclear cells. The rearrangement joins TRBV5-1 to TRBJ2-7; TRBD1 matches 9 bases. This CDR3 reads CASSPRGQGGNEQYF. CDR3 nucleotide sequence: TGCGCCAGCAGCCCCCGGGGACAGGGTGGGAACGAGCAGTACTTC.